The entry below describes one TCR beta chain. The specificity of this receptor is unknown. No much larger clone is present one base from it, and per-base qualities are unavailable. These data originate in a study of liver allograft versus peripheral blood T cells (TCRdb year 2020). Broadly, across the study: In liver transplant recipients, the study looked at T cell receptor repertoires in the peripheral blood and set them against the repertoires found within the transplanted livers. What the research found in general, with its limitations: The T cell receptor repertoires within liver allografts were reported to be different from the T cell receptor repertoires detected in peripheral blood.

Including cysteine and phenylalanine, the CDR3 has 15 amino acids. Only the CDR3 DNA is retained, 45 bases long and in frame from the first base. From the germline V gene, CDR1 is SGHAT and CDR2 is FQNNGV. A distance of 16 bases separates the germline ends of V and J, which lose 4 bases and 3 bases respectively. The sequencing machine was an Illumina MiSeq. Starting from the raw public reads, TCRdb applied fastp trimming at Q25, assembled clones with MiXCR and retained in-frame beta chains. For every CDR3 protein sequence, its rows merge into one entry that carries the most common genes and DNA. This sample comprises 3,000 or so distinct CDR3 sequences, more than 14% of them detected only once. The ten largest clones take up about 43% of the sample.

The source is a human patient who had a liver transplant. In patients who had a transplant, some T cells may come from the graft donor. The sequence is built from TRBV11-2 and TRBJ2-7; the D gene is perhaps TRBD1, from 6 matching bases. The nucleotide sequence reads TGTGCCAGCAGCTGGGACATCGGTTTTAACTACGAGCAGTACTTC. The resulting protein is CASSWDIGFNYEQYF. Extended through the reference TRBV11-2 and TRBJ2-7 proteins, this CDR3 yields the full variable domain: EAGVAQSPRYKIIEKRQSVAFWCNPISGHATLYWYQQILGQGPKLLIQFQNNGVVDDSQLPKDRFSAERLKGVDSTLKIQPAKLEDSAVYLCASSWDIGFNYEQYFGPGTRLTVT.